These T cell receptor beta chains were read from a single sample in a study of radiation and T cells in renal cell carcinoma. TCRdb's copy holds only in-frame clones and misses some; the assay was immunoSEQ multiplex PCR. The data hold 95,000 to 150,000 clones, with 80% to 85% observed a single time. The sequenced sample was blood, obtained from a patient whose treatment included radiotherapy and nephrectomy. The source is a woman aged 60-75 years with renal cell carcinoma. CDR3s include the opening cysteine and the closing phenylalanine or tryptophan. The D gene is left open where the match is weak. The size entry is marked missing in some rows and otherwise reads once, few, many or a size class.

clone size: -; J gene: TRBJ2-1; D gene: -; V gene: TRBV20-1; CDR3 DNA: TGCAGTGCTAGAAGGAATGAGCAGTTCTTC; CDR3 protein: CSARRNEQFF
clone size: -; J gene: TRBJ1-4; D gene: -; V gene: TRBV29-1; CDR3 DNA: TGCAGCGCCTCGGCTGGTGCGGGGACTGAAAAACTGTTTTTT; CDR3 protein: CSASAGAGTEKLFF
clone size: once; J gene: TRBJ1-1; D gene: -; V gene: TRBV7-3; CDR3 DNA: TGTGCCAGCAGCCTCCTACAGGGACCCACTGAAGCTTTCTTT; CDR3 protein: CASSLLQGPTEAFF
clone size: -; J gene: TRBJ1-1; D gene: -; V gene: TRBV29-1; CDR3 DNA: TGCAGCGGCGCAGGGGAAATCAACACTGAAGCTTTCTTT; CDR3 protein: CSGAGEINTEAFF
clone size: -; J gene: TRBJ1-1; D gene: -; V gene: TRBV6-1; CDR3 DNA: TGTGCCAGCAGTGAAGACAGGGAGGGGAACACTGAAGCTTTCTTT; CDR3 protein: CASSEDREGNTEAFF
clone size: -; J gene: TRBJ2-7; D gene: -; V gene: TRBV11-2; CDR3 DNA: TGTGCCAGCAGCTTCTCGGACGGAAACGAGCAGTACTTC; CDR3 protein: CASSFSDGNEQYF
clone size: -; J gene: TRBJ2-1; D gene: -; V gene: TRBV6-5; CDR3 DNA: TGTGCCAGCAGTTACTGGTCGGGGACTAATGAGCAGTTCTTC; CDR3 protein: CASSYWSGTNEQFF
clone size: -; J gene: TRBJ2-7; D gene: -; V gene: TRBV14; CDR3 DNA: TGTGCCAGCAGCCAAGGGGGAGCTTCCTCCTACGAGCAGTACTTC; CDR3 protein: CASSQGGASSYEQYF
clone size: -; J gene: TRBJ1-2; D gene: -; V gene: TRBV7-9; CDR3 DNA: TGTGCCAGCAGCCAGAGACAGAGCTCCTATGGCTACACCTTC; CDR3 protein: CASSQRQSSYGYTF
clone size: -; J gene: TRBJ2-6; D gene: -; V gene: TRBV9; CDR3 DNA: TGTGCCAGCAGCGTAGAGCCCACTAGCTTCTCTGGGGCCAACGTCCTGACTTTC; CDR3 protein: CASSVEPTSFSGANVLTF
clone size: -; J gene: TRBJ2-7; D gene: -; V gene: TRBV4-3; CDR3 DNA: TGCGCCAGCAGTCTAACGCCAGGGGGGGGCGAGCAGTACTTC; CDR3 protein: CASSLTPGGGEQYF
clone size: few; J gene: TRBJ1-2; D gene: -; V gene: TRBV7-9; CDR3 DNA: TGTGCCAGCAGCTTAGCAGGGGCCGGGATCCAAAATGGCTACACCTTC; CDR3 protein: CASSLAGAGIQNGYTF
clone size: -; J gene: TRBJ1-4; D gene: -; V gene: TRBV11-2; CDR3 DNA: TGTGCCAGCAGCTTAGGGGGGGGCGCAAATGAAAAACTGTTTTTT; CDR3 protein: CASSLGGGANEKLFF
clone size: -; J gene: TRBJ2-5; D gene: TRBD2; V gene: TRBV7-9; CDR3 DNA: TGTGCCGGATCAAGGACTAGCGGTAAAGAGACCCAGTACTTC; CDR3 protein: CAGSRTSGKETQYF
clone size: -; J gene: TRBJ2-2; D gene: -; V gene: TRBV10-2; CDR3 DNA: TGCGCCAGCATGTCGGCAGGGGGGTTCGGGGAGCTGTTTTTT; CDR3 protein: CASMSAGGFGELFF
clone size: -; J gene: TRBJ2-7; D gene: -; V gene: TRBV2; CDR3 DNA: TGTGCCAGCAGTGAAGCGGCAGGGCCTGCGTACGAGCAGTACTTC; CDR3 protein: CASSEAAGPAYEQYF
clone size: -; J gene: TRBJ2-1; D gene: -; V gene: TRBV6-1; CDR3 DNA: TGTGCCAGCAGTGACCGGGGGGCATGGACCTACAATGAGCAGTTCTTC; CDR3 protein: CASSDRGAWTYNEQFF
clone size: -; J gene: TRBJ2-7; D gene: -; V gene: TRBV7-3; CDR3 DNA: TGTGCCAGCAGCTTAACGAGGGGGAGCTCCTACGAGCAGTACTTC; CDR3 protein: CASSLTRGSSYEQYF
clone size: -; J gene: TRBJ1-5; D gene: -; V gene: TRBV6-1; CDR3 DNA: TGTGCCAGCAGTGAGGGCCGGAGTAACTATCAGCCCCAGCATTTT; CDR3 protein: CASSEGRSNYQPQHF
clone size: -; J gene: TRBJ1-1; D gene: -; V gene: TRBV6-1; CDR3 DNA: TGTGCCAGCAGCCGGGACACGAGGATTCCTGAAGCTTTCTTT; CDR3 protein: CASSRDTRIPEAFF
clone size: -; J gene: TRBJ1-4; D gene: -; V gene: TRBV25-1; CDR3 DNA: TGTGCCAGCAGTGTATCAGGAGAAAAACTGTTTTTT; CDR3 protein: CASSVSGEKLFF
clone size: -; J gene: TRBJ1-2; D gene: -; V gene: TRBV18; CDR3 DNA: TGTGCCAGCTCACCCACAGAAAAGGGCTATGGCTACACCTTC; CDR3 protein: CASSPTEKGYGYTF
clone size: -; J gene: TRBJ2-7; D gene: -; V gene: TRBV7-9; CDR3 DNA: TGTGCCAGCAGCCCAGAAACGGGGTTTGAGAGCTACGAGCAGTACTTC; CDR3 protein: CASSPETGFESYEQYF
clone size: -; J gene: TRBJ1-4; D gene: TRBD1; V gene: TRBV10-3; CDR3 DNA: TGTGCCATCAGTGATCGACAGGGGACAGTCGAAAAACTGTTTTTT; CDR3 protein: CAISDRQGTVEKLFF
clone size: -; J gene: TRBJ2-3; D gene: -; V gene: TRBV6-5; CDR3 DNA: TGTGCCAGCAGTTACGCGGGGAGAACAGATACGCAGTATTTT; CDR3 protein: CASSYAGRTDTQYF
clone size: -; J gene: TRBJ2-5; D gene: -; V gene: TRBV10-3; CDR3 DNA: TGTGCCATCAGGGGGGGTGAGACCCAGTACTTC; CDR3 protein: CAIRGGETQYF
clone size: -; J gene: TRBJ2-1; D gene: -; V gene: TRBV9; CDR3 DNA: TGTGCCAGCAGCGTAGGCGGCGTAAGCTCCTACAATGAGCAGTTCTTC; CDR3 protein: CASSVGGVSSYNEQFF
clone size: -; J gene: TRBJ2-2; D gene: TRBD1; V gene: TRBV6-1; CDR3 DNA: TGTGCCAGCAGCGAAAGGGGGCGCGCCGGGGAGCTGTTTTTT; CDR3 protein: CASSERGRAGELFF
clone size: -; J gene: TRBJ2-3; D gene: TRBD2; V gene: TRBV6-6; CDR3 DNA: TGTGCCAGCAGTGCAACCCTAGCGGGAGGTACAGATACGCAGTATTTT; CDR3 protein: CASSATLAGGTDTQYF
clone size: -; J gene: TRBJ2-1; D gene: TRBD1; V gene: TRBV9; CDR3 DNA: TGTGCCAGCAACCGGGACAGGGGATACAATGAGCAGTTCTTC; CDR3 protein: CASNRDRGYNEQFF
clone size: -; J gene: TRBJ1-2; D gene: -; V gene: TRBV18; CDR3 DNA: TGTGCCAGCTCATCCGGCGACAGTTTAGGCTACACCTTC; CDR3 protein: CASSSGDSLGYTF
clone size: once; J gene: TRBJ2-2; D gene: -; V gene: TRBV28; CDR3 DNA: TGTGCCAGCAGTTTACGGGGGGAGCTGTTTTTT; CDR3 protein: CASSLRGELFF
clone size: -; J gene: TRBJ2-3; D gene: -; V gene: TRBV19; CDR3 DNA: TGTGCCAGTAGTGGTGGAGGGTGGGCAGATACGCAGTATTTT; CDR3 protein: CASSGGGWADTQYF
clone size: -; J gene: TRBJ2-3; D gene: -; V gene: TRBV9; CDR3 DNA: TGTGCCAGCAGCGTAGACGGGGGACCACTGGGTACGCAGTATTTT; CDR3 protein: CASSVDGGPLGTQYF
clone size: -; J gene: TRBJ2-1; D gene: -; V gene: TRBV19; CDR3 DNA: TGTGCCAGTAGTATAGACATTCGAAAGTTCTTC; CDR3 protein: CASSIDIRKFF
clone size: -; J gene: TRBJ2-1; D gene: -; V gene: TRBV25-1; CDR3 DNA: TGTGCCAGCAGTGAACCCTCTGGACAGACCTACAATGAGCAGTTCTTC; CDR3 protein: CASSEPSGQTYNEQFF
clone size: -; J gene: TRBJ2-6; D gene: -; V gene: TRBV21-1; CDR3 DNA: TGTGCCAGCAGCAAATCGGGCGGGTTTAAAGATAGCTCTGGGGCCAACGTCCTGACTTTC; CDR3 protein: CASSKSGGFKDSSGANVLTF
clone size: -; J gene: TRBJ1-5; D gene: -; V gene: TRBV19; CDR3 DNA: TGTGCCAGTAGTGGGAGGGATCAACCTCCCAATCAGCCCCAGCATTTT; CDR3 protein: CASSGRDQPPNQPQHF
clone size: -; J gene: TRBJ1-4; D gene: TRBD1; V gene: TRBV27; CDR3 DNA: TGTGCCAGCAGTTCCACCGGGACAGGGATTCGGAAACTGTTTTTT; CDR3 protein: CASSSTGTGIRKLFF
clone size: -; J gene: TRBJ1-5; D gene: -; V gene: TRBV7-2; CDR3 DNA: TGTGCCAGCAGCTTAGCGCCGGGTGGACAGCCCCAGCATTTT; CDR3 protein: CASSLAPGGQPQHF
clone size: -; J gene: TRBJ1-1; D gene: TRBD1; V gene: TRBV6-5; CDR3 DNA: TGTGCCAGCAGTGCAACCGGGACAGGGGGTGAAGCTTTCTTT; CDR3 protein: CASSATGTGGEAFF
clone size: -; J gene: TRBJ1-2; D gene: -; V gene: TRBV19; CDR3 DNA: TGTGCCAGTAGTATGGGGGTGATAAGGAATAACTATGGCTACACCTTC; CDR3 protein: CASSMGVIRNNYGYTF
clone size: -; J gene: TRBJ2-7; D gene: TRBD2; V gene: TRBV7-2; CDR3 DNA: TGTGCCAGCAGCTTAGAAGGGTCTAGCGGTGCCTACGAGCAGTACTTC; CDR3 protein: CASSLEGSSGAYEQYF
clone size: -; J gene: TRBJ1-4; D gene: TRBD1; V gene: TRBV6-5; CDR3 DNA: TGTGCCAGCAGTGACAGGGTTACTAATGAAAAACTGTTTTTT; CDR3 protein: CASSDRVTNEKLFF
clone size: -; J gene: TRBJ2-3; D gene: TRBD2; V gene: TRBV30; CDR3 DNA: TGTGCCTTTAACCGAGGACTAGCGGGAGGGCCAGATACGCAGTATTTT; CDR3 protein: CAFNRGLAGGPDTQYF
clone size: -; J gene: TRBJ2-5; D gene: -; V gene: TRBV5-1; CDR3 DNA: TGCGCCAGCAGCTTGTCCGGTGGTACCGAGACCCAGTACTTC; CDR3 protein: CASSLSGGTETQYF
clone size: -; J gene: TRBJ1-2; D gene: -; V gene: TRBV19; CDR3 DNA: TGTGCCAGTCCTACAGCTAACTATGGCTACACCTTC; CDR3 protein: CASPTANYGYTF
clone size: -; J gene: TRBJ2-7; D gene: TRBD2; V gene: TRBV4-3; CDR3 DNA: TGCGCCAGCAGCCGAGGACTAGCGGGAGGTAGTCGAGTAGCCTACGAGCAGTACTTC; CDR3 protein: CASSRGLAGGSRVAYEQYF
clone size: -; J gene: TRBJ2-7; D gene: -; V gene: TRBV5-6; CDR3 DNA: TGTGCCAGCAGCCCCGGGGCCCCCGGGCAGTACTTC; CDR3 protein: CASSPGAPGQYF
clone size: -; J gene: TRBJ1-3; D gene: TRBD1; V gene: TRBV10-3; CDR3 DNA: TGTGCCATCAGGGGACAGGCCTTGGAAAACACCATATATTTT; CDR3 protein: CAIRGQALENTIYF
clone size: -; J gene: TRBJ2-3; D gene: -; V gene: TRBV29-1; CDR3 DNA: TGCAGCGTTGAAAGTGACAAGGACGGCACAGATACGCAGTATTTT; CDR3 protein: CSVESDKDGTDTQYF
clone size: once; J gene: TRBJ1-2; D gene: -; V gene: TRBV5-1; CDR3 DNA: TGCGCCAGCAGCTTGCGCCAGGGATCAAACTATGGCTACACCTTC; CDR3 protein: CASSLRQGSNYGYTF
clone size: -; J gene: TRBJ2-7; D gene: TRBD2; V gene: TRBV7-2; CDR3 DNA: TGTGCCAGCAGCCAAACTAGCGGGAGTTCTGACGAGCAGTACTTC; CDR3 protein: CASSQTSGSSDEQYF
clone size: -; J gene: TRBJ1-2; D gene: -; V gene: TRBV6-5; CDR3 DNA: TGTGCCAGCCGGAAGCGTAACTATGGCTACACCTTC; CDR3 protein: CASRKRNYGYTF